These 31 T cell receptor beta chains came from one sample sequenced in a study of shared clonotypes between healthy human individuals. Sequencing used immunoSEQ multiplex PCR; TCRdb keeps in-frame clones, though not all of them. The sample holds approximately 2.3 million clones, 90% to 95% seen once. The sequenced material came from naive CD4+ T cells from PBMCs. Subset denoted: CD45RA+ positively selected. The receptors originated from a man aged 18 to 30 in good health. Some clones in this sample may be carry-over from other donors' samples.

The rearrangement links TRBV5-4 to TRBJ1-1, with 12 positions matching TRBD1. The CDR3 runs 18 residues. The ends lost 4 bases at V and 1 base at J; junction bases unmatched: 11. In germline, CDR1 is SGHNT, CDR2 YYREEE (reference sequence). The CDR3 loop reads CASSPGTGGAPANTEAFF. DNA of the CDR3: TGTGCCAGCAGCCCTGGGACAGGGGGCGCCCCGGCGAACACTGAAGCTTTCTTT. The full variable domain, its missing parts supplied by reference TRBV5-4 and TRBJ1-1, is ETGVTQSPTHLIKTRGQQVTLRCSSQSGHNTVSWYQQALGQGPQFIFQYYREEENGRGNFPPRFSGLQFPNYSSELNVNALELDDSALYLCASSPGTGGAPANTEAFFGQGTRLTVV.

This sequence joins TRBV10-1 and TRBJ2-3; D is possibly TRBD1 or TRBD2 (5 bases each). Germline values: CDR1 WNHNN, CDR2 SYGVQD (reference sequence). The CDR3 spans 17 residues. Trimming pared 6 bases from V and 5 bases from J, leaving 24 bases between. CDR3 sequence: CASSPNPGPSLGDTQYF. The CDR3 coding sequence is TGCGCCAGCAGCCCCAACCCGGGACCTTCTCTGGGAGATACGCAGTATTTT.

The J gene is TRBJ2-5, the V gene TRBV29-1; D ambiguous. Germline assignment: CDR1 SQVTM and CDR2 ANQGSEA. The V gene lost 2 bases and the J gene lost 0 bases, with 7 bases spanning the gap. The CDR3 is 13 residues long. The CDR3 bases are TGCAGCGTTGAACAGACGTACCAAGAGACCCAGTACTTC. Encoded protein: CSVEQTYQETQYF.

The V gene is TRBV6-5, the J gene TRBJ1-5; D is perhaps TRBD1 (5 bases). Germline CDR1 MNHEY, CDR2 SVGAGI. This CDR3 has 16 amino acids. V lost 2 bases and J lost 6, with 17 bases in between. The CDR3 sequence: CASSYRPAVGGQPQHF. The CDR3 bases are TGTGCCAGCAGTTACCGCCCCGCGGTTGGGGGTCAGCCCCAGCATTTT.

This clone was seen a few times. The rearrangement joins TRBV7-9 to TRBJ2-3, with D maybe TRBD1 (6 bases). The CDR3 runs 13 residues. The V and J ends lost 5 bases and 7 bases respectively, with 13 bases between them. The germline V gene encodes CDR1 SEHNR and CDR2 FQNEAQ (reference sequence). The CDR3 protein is CASSPSQGNTQYF. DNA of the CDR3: TGTGCCAGCAGCCCCAGCCAGGGGAATACGCAGTATTTT. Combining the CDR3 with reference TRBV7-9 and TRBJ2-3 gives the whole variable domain DTGVSQNPRHKITKRGQNVTFRCDPISEHNRLYWYRQTLGQGPEFLTYFQNEAQLEKSRLLSDRFSAERPKGSFSTLEIQRTEQGDSAMYLCASSPSQGNTQYFGPGTRLTVL.

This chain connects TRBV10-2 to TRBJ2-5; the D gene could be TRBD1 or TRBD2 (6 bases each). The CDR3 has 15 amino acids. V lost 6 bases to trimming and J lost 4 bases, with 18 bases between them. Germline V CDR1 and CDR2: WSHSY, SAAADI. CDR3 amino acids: CASREGEAPPETQYF. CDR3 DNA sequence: TGCGCCAGCAGGGAGGGGGAGGCTCCTCCAGAGACCCAGTACTTC.

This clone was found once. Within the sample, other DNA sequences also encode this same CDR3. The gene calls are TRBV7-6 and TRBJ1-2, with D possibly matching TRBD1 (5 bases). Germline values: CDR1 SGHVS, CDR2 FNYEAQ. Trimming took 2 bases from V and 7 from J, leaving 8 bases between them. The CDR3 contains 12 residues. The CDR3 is CASSLQGVGYTF. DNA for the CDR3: TGTGCCAGCAGCTTACAGGGTGTTGGCTACACCTTC.

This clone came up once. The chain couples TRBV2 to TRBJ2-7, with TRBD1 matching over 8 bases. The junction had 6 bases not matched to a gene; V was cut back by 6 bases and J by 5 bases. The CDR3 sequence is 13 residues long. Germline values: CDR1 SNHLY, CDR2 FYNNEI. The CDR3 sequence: CASSADRVDEQYF. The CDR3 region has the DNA TGTGCCAGCAGCGCGGACAGGGTAGACGAGCAGTACTTC.

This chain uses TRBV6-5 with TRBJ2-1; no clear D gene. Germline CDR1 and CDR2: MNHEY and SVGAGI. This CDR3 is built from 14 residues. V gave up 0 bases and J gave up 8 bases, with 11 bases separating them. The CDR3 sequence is CASSYSSREDEQFF. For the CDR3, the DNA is TGTGCCAGCAGTTACTCGTCTAGAGAAGATGAGCAGTTCTTC.

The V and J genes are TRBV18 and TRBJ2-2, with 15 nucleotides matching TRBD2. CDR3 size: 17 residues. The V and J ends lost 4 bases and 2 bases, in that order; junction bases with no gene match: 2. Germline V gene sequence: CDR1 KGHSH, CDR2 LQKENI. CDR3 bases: TGTGCCAGCTCACGGACTAGCGGGAGGGGAAACACCGGGGAGCTGTTTTTT. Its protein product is CASSRTSGRGNTGELFF.

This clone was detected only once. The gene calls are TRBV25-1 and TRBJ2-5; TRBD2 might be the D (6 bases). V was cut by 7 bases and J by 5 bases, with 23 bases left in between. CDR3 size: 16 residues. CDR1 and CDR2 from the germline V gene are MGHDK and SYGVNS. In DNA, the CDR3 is TGTGCCAGCATAGGGCCGGGAGAGGGGTTGTGGGAGACCCAGTACTTC. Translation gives CASIGPGEGLWETQYF.

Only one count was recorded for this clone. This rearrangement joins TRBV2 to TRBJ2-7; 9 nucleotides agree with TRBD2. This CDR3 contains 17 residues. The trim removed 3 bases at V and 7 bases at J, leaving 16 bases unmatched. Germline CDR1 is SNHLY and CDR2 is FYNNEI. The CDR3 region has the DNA TGTGCCAGCAGTGATCTCCAGACGACTAGCGGCAGCTGGGAGCAGTACTTC. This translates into CASSDLQTTSGSWEQYF.

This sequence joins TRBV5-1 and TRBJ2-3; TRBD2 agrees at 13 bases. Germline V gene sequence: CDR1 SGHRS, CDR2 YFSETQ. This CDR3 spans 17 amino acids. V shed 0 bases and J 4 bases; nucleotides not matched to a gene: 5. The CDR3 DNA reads TGCGCCAGCAGCTTGGGACTAGCGGGAGGAGCCTCAGATACGCAGTATTTT. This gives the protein CASSLGLAGGASDTQYF.

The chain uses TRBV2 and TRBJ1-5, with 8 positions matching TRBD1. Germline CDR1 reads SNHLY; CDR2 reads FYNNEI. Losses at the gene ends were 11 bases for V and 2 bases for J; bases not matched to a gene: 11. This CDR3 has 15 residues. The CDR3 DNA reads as TGTGCCTCCTCGGGACAGGTCGGCGGCAATCAGCCCCAGCATTTT. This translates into CASSGQVGGNQPQHF.

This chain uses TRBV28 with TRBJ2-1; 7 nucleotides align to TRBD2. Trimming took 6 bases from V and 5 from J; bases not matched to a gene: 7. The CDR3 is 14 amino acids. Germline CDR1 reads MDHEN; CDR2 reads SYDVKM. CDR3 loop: CASSKTSINNEQFF. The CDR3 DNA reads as TGTGCCAGCAGCAAGACTAGCATCAACAATGAGCAGTTCTTC.

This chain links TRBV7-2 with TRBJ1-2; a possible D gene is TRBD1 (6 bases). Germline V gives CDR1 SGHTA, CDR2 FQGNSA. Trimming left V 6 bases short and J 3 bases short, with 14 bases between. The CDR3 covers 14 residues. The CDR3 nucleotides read TGTGCCAGCAGGCGACAGGTGGTTTACTATGGCTACACCTTC. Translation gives CASRRQVVYYGYTF.

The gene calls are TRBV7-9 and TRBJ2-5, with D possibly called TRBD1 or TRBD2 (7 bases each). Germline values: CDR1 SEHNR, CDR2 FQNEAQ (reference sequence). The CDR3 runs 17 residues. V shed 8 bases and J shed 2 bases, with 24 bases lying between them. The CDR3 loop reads CASQGGIGQTAQETQYF. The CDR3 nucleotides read TGTGCCAGCCAGGGGGGGATAGGACAGACCGCACAAGAGACCCAGTACTTC.

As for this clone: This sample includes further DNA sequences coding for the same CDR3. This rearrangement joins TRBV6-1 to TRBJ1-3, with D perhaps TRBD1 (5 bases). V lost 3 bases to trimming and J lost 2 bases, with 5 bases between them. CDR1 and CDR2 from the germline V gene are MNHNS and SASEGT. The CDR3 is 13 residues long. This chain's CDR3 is CASSEGPGNTIYF. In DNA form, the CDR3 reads TGTGCCAGCAGTGAGGGGCCTGGAAACACCATATATTTT.

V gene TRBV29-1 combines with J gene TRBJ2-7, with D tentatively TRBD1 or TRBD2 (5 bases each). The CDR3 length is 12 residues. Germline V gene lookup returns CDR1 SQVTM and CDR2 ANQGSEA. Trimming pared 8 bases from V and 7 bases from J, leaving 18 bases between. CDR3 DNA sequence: TGCAGCTTCCTGACGGGGCTTAGGGAGCAGTACTTC. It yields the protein CSFLTGLREQYF.

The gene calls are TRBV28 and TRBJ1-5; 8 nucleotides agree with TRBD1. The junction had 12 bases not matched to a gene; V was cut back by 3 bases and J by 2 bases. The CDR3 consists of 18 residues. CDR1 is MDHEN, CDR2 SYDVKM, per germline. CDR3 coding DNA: TGTGCCAGCAGTTTGTGGACAGGGCGAAGGAAAGGCAATCAGCCCCAGCATTTT. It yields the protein CASSLWTGRRKGNQPQHF.

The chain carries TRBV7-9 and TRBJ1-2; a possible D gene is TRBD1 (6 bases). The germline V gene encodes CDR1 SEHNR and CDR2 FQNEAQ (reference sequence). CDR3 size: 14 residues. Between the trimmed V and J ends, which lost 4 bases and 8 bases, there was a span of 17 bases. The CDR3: CASSSAQGRGGYTF. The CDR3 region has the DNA TGTGCCAGCAGCTCGGCACAGGGACGTGGGGGCTACACCTTC.

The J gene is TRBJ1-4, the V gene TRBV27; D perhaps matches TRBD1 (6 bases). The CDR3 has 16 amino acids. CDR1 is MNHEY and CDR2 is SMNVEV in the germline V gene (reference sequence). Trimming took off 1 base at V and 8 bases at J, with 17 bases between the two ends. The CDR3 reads CASSLLGGGTREKLFF. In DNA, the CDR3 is TGTGCCAGCAGTTTATTGGGGGGCGGTACGAGAGAAAAACTGTTTTTT.

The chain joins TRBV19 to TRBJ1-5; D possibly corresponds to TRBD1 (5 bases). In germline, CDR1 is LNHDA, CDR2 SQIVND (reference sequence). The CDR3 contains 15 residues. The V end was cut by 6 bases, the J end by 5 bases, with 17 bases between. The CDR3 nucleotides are TGTGCCAGTAGCCCCGGTGAGGGGTCCCATCAGCCCCAGCATTTT. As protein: CASSPGEGSHQPQHF.

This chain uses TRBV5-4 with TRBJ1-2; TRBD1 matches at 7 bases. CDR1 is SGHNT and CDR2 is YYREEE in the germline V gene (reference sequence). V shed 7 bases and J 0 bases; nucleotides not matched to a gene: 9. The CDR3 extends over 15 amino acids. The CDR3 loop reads CASSAGGLANYGYTF. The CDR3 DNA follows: TGTGCCAGCTCGGCAGGGGGGTTAGCTAACTATGGCTACACCTTC.

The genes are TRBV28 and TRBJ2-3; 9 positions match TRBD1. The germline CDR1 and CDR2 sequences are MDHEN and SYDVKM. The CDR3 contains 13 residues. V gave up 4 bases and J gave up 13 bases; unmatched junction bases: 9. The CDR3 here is CASSSGGDRVEYF. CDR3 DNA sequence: TGTGCCAGCAGTTCCGGTGGGGACAGGGTGGAGTATTTT.

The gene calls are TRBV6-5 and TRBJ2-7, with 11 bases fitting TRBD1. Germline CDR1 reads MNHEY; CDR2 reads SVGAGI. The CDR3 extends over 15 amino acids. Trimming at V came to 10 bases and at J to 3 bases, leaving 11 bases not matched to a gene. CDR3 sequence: CAISGPGQGVYEQYF. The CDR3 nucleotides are TGTGCCATCAGCGGCCCGGGACAGGGGGTCTACGAGCAGTACTTC.

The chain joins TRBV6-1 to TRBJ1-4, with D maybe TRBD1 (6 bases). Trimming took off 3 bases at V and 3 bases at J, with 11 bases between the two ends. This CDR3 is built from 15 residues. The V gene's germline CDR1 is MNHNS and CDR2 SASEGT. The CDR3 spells CASSDRGLANEKLFF. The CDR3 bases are TGTGCCAGCAGTGACCGGGGGCTGGCTAATGAAAAACTGTTTTTT.

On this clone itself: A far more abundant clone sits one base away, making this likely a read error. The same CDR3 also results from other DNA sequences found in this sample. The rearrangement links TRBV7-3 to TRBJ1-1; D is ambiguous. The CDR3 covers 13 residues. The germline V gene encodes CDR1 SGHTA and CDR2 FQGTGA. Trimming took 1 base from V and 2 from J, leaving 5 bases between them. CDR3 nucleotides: TGTGCCAGCAGCTTAAGCAGAAACACTGAAGCTTTCTTT. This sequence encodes CASSLSRNTEAFF.

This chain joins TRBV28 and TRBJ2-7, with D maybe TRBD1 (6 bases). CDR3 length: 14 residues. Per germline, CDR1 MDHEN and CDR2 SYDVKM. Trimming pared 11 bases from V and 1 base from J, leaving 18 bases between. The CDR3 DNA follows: TGTGCCGCGGCAGGGGCTGCCTTATCCTACGAGCAGTACTTC. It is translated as CAAAGAALSYEQYF.

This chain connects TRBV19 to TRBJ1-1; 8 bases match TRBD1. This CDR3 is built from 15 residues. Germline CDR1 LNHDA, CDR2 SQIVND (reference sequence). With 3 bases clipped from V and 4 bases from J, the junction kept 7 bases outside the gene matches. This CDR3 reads CASSIRTGSGTEAFF. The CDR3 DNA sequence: TGTGCCAGTAGTATCCGGACAGGGTCGGGCACTGAAGCTTTCTTT.

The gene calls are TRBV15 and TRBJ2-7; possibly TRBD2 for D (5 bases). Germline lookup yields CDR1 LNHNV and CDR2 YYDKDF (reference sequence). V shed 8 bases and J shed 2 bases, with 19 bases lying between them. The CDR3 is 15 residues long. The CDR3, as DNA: TGTGCCACCTCAGAAAGGAGGCCCCCTACCTACGAGCAGTACTTC. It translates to CATSERRPPTYEQYF.